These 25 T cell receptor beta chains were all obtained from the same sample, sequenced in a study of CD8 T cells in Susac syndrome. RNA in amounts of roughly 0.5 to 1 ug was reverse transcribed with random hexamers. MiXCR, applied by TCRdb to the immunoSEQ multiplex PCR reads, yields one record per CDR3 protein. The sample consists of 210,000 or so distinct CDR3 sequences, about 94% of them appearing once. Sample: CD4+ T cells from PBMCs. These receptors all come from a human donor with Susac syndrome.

DNA of the CDR3: TGTGCCAGCAGCTTAGACCACGAGCAGTACTTC. It encodes CASSLDHEQYF. The V call is TRBV11-2, the J call TRBJ2-7; no clear D gene. The V and J ends lost 0 bases and 5 bases respectively, with 2 bases between them. The CDR3 has 11 amino acids. CDR1 SGHAT and CDR2 FQNNGV come from the germline V gene.

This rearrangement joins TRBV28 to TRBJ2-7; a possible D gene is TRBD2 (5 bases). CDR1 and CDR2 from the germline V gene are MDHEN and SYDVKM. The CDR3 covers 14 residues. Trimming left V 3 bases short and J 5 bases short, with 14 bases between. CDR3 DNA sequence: TGTGCCAGCAGTTTTCGAACAGCGGAGAACGAGCAGTACTTC. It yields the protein CASSFRTAENEQYF.

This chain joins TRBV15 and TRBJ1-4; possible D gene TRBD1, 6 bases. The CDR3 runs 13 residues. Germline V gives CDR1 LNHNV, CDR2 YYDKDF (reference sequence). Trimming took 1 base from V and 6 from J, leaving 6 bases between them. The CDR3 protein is CATSRGTDEKLFF. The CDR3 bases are TGTGCCACCAGCAGAGGGACAGATGAAAAACTGTTTTTT.

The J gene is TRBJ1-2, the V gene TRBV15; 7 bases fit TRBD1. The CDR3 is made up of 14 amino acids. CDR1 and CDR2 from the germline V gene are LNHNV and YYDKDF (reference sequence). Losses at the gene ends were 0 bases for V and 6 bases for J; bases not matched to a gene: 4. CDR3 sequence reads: CATSREIGGDGYTF. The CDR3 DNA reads TGTGCCACCAGCAGAGAGATAGGGGGCGATGGCTACACCTTC.

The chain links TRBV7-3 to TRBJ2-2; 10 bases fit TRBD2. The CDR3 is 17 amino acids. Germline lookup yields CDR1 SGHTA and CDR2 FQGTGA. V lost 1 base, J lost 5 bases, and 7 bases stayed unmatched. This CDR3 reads CASSLMLPSGGTGELFF. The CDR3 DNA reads TGTGCCAGCAGCTTAATGTTGCCTAGCGGGGGTACCGGGGAGCTGTTTTTT.

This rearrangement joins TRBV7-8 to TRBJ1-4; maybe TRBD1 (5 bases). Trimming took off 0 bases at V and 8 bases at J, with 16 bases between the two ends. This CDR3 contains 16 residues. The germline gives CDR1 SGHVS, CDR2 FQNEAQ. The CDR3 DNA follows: TGTGCCAGCAGCTTAGCGGAAGGGGTCCGTGGGGAAAAACTGTTTTTT. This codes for CASSLAEGVRGEKLFF. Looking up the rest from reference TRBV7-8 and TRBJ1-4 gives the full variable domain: GAGVSQSPRYKVAKRGQDVALRCDPISGHVSLFWYQQALGQGPEFLTYFQNEAQLDKSGLPSDRFFAERPEGSVSTLKIQRTQQEDSAVYLCASSLAEGVRGEKLFFGSGTQLSVL.

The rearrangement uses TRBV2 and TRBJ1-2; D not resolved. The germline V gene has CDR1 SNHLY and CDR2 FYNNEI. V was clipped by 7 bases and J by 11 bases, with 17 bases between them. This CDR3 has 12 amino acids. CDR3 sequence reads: CASKTSGPPYTF. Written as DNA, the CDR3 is TGTGCCAGCAAAACATCCGGACCGCCTTACACCTTC.

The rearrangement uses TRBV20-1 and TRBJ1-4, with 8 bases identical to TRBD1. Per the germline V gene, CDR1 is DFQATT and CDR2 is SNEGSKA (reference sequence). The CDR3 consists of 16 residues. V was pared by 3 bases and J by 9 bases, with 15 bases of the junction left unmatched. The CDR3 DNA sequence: TGCAGTGCTAGGGTCGACAGGGGCCGCAAGAGTCAAAAACTGTTTTTT. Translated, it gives CSARVDRGRKSQKLFF.

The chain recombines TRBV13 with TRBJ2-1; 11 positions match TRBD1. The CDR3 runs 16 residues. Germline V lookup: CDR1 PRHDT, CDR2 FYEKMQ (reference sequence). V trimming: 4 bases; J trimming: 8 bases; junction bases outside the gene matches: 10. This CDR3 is CASSSLRGQGGDEQFF. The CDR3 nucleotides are TGTGCCAGCAGCTCCCTCCGGGGACAGGGGGGGGATGAGCAGTTCTTC.

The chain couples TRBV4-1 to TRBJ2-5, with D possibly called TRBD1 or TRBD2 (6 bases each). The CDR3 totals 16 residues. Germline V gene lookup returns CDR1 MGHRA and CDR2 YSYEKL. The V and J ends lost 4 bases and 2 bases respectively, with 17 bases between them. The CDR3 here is CASSPGTGAGQETQYF. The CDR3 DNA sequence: TGCGCCAGCAGCCCCGGCACGGGGGCAGGGCAAGAGACCCAGTACTTC.

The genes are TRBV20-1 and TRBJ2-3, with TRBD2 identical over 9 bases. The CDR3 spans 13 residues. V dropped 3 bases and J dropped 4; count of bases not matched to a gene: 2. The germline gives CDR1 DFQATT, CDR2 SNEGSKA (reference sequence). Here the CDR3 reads CSARRGGPDTQYF. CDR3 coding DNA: TGCAGTGCTAGGCGGGGGGGCCCAGATACGCAGTATTTT.

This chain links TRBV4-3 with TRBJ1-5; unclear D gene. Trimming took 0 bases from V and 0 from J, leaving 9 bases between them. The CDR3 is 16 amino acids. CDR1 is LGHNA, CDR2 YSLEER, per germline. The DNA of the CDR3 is TGCGCCAGCAGCCAAGAAATAACAAATAGCAATCAGCCCCAGCATTTT. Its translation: CASSQEITNSNQPQHF.

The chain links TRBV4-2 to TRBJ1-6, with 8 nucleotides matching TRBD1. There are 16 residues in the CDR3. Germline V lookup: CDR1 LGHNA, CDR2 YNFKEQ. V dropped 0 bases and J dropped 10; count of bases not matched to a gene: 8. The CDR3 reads CASSQDIGRGLSPLHF. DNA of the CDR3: TGTGCCAGCAGCCAAGATATTGGCAGGGGGCTGTCACCCCTCCACTTT.

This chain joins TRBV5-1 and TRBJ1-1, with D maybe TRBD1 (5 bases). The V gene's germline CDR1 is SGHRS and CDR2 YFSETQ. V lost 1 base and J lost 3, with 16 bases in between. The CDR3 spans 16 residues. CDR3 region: CASSLSGSSRDTEAFF. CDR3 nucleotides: TGCGCCAGCAGCTTGTCGGGGAGTAGCAGGGACACTGAAGCTTTCTTT. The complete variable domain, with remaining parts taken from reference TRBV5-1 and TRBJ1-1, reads KAGVTQTPRYLIKTRGQQVTLSCSPISGHRSVSWYQQTPGQGLQFLFEYFSETQRNKGNFPGRFSGRQFSNSRSEMNVSTLELGDSALYLCASSLSGSSRDTEAFFGQGTRLTVV.

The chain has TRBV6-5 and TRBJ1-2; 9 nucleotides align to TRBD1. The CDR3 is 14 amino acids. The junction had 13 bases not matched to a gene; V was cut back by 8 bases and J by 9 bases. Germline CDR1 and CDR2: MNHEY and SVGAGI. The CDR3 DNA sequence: TGTGCCAGCGGATCCCGGGACAGGGTACAACGCTACACCTTC. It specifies CASGSRDRVQRYTF.

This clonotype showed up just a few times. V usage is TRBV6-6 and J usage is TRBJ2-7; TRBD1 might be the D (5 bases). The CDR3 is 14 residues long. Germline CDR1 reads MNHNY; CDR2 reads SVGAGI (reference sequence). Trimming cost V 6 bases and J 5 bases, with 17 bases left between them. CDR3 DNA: TGTGCCAGCAGCTACAACAGGCCTGGGGACGAGCAGTACTTC. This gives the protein CASSYNRPGDEQYF.

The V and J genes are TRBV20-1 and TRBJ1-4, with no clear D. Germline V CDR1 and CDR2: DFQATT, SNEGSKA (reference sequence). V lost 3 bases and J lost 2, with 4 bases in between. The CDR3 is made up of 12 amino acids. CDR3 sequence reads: CSARRTNEKLFF. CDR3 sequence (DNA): TGCAGTGCTAGGCGTACTAATGAAAAACTGTTTTTT.

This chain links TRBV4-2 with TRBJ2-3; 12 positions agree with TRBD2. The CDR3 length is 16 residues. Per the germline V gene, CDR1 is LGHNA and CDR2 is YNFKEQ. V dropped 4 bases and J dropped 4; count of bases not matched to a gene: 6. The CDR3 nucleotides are TGTGCCAGCAGCCGCCGGACTAGCGGGGCCGCAGATACGCAGTATTTT. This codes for CASSRRTSGAADTQYF.

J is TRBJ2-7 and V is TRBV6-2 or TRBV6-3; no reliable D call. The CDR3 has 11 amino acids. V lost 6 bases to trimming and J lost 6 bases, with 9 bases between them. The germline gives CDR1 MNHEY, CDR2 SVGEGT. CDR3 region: CASRDRSEQYF. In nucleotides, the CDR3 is TGTGCCAGCAGAGATCGTTCCGAGCAGTACTTC.

CDR3 region: CSARVPGLSTPNRWEQYF. The CDR3 nucleotides read TGCAGTGCTAGAGTCCCGGGACTATCCACACCGAACCGATGGGAGCAGTACTTC. The V gene is TRBV20-1, the J gene TRBJ2-7; 7 bases map to TRBD2. With 1 base clipped from V and 7 bases from J, the junction kept 22 bases outside the gene matches. The germline CDR1 and CDR2 sequences are DFQATT and SNEGSKA (reference sequence). The CDR3 contains 18 residues.

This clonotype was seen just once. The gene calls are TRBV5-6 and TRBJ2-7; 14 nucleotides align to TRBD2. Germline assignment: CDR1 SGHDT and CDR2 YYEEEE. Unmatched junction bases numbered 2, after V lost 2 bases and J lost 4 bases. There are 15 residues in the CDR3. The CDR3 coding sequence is TGTGCCAGCAGCTTCCGGACTAGCGGGGGGTACGAGCAGTACTTC. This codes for CASSFRTSGGYEQYF.

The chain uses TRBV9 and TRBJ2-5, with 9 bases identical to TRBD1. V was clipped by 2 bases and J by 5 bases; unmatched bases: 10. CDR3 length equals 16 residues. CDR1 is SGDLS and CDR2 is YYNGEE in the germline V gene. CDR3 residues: CASSVEQGARGETQYF. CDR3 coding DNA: TGTGCCAGCAGCGTCGAACAGGGGGCGCGTGGGGAGACCCAGTACTTC.

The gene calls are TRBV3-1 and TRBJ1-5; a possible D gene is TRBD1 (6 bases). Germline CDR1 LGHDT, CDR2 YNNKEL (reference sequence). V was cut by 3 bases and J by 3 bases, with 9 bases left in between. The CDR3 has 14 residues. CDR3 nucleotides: TGTGCCAGCAGCCATGGGGGGCTCAATCAGCCCCAGCATTTT. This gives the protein CASSHGGLNQPQHF. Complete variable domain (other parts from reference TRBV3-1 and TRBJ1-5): DTAVSQTPKYLVTQMGNDKSIKCEQNLGHDTMYWYKQDSKKFLKIMFSYNNKELIINETVPNRFSPKSPDKAHLNLHINSLELGDSAVYFCASSHGGLNQPQHFGDGTRLSIL.

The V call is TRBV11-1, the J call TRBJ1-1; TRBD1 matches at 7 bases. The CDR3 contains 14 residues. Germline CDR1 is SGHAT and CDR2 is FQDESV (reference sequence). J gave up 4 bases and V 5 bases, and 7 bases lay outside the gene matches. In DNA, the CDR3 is TGTGCCAGCAGCCCCAACAGGGGAAGCACTGAAGCTTTCTTT. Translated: CASSPNRGSTEAFF.

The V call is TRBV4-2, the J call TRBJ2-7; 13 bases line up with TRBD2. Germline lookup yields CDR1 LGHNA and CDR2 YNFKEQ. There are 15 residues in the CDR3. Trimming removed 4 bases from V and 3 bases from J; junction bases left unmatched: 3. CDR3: CASSRGLAGFYEQYF. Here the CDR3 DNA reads TGTGCCAGCAGCCGGGGACTAGCGGGGTTCTACGAGCAGTACTTC.